This paragraph covers one T cell receptor (beta chain) sequence. Its antigen remains unknown. Primers for the PCR totalled 60 Vbeta and 13 Jbeta. Measured with immunoSEQ multiplex PCR; TCRdb has only the in-frame clones, and not every one. Of more than 95,000 clones listed, around 60% are singletons. V gave up 5 bases and J gave up 3 bases, with 7 bases separating them. The CDR3 has 12 amino acids. The germline V gene has CDR1 SGHTA and CDR2 FQGNSA. Despite likely unrecorded immune exposures, the donors were nominally healthy at the time of sampling. This entry belongs to a study of cytomegalovirus exposure and HLA in healthy donors. Study results and limitations: Compared with the roughly 700-donor mean, an Asian-associated ancestry cluster reportedly had fewer N-insertions, according to a later analysis.

The origin of this receptor is a woman in her thirties or forties in good health and CMV-seropositive. The chain uses TRBV7-2 and TRBJ1-1; no clear D gene. Material for sequencing was PBMCs. The CDR3 coding sequence is TGTGCCAGCAGCCAAAGAGACACTGAAGCTTTCTTT. Its translation is CASSQRDTEAFF.